This TCR beta chain came from a study of CXCR3-negative and CXCR3-positive naive CD8 T cells. Worth noting for this clonotype: Its antigen is unknown.

Study results and limitations: Against CXCR3-negative naive cells, CXCR3-positive naive cells showed more hydrophobic TRB CDR3s.

The study made its TRB cDNA libraries by 5' RACE, adding UMI labels. TCRdb reprocessed the 5' RACE reads and reports one entry per CDR3 protein, with no DNA. The table lists 120,000 to 150,000 distinct CDR3 sequences. The source is a human donor in good health. Some clones in this sample may be carry-over from other donors' samples. The sequenced sample consisted of naive CXCR3+ CD8+ T cells from blood. The subset was: CD45RO-CCR7+CD27+CD95- naive CD8+ T cells expressing CXCR3 (TNR3+).

The CDR3 sequence is CASSQKELASGGRGIF. This rearrangement joins TRBV7-2 to TRBJ2-1; with no DNA, the TCRdb D assignment of TRBD2 cannot be verified. The CDR3 totals 16 residues. Germline V lookup: CDR1 SGHTA, CDR2 FQGNSA. Supplemented by reference TRBV7-2 and TRBJ2-1, the full variable domain reads GAGVSQSPSNKVTEKGKDVELRCDPISGHTALYWYRQSLGQGLEFLIYFQGNSAPDKSGLPSDRFSAERTGGSVSTLTIQRTQQEDSAVYLCASSQKELASGGRGIFGPGTRLTVL.